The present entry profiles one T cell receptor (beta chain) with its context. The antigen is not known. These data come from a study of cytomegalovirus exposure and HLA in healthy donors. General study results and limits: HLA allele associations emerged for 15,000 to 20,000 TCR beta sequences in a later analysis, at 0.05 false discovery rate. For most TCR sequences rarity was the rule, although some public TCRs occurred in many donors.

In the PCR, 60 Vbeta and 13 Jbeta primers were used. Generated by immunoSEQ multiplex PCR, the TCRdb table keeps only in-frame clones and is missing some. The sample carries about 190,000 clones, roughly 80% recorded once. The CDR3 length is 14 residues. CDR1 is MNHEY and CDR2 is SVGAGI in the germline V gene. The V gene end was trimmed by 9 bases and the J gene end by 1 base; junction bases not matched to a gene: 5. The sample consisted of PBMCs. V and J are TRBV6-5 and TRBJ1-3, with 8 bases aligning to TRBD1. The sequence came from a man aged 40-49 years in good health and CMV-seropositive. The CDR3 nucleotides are TGTGCCAGTCAGGGGGCCCTTTCTGGAAACACCATATATTTT. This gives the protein CASQGALSGNTIYF.